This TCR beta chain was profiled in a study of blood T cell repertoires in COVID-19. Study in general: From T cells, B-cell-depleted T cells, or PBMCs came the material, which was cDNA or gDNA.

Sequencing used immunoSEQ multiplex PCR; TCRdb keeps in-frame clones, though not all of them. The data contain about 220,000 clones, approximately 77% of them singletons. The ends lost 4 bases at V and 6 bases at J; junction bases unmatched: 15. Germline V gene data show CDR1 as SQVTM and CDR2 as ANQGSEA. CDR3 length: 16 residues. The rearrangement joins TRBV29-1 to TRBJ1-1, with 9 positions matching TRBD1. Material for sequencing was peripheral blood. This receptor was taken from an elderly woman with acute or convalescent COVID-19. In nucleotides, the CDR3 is TGCAGCGTTGGGACCGGAGCCGGGACAGGGTCCTCTGAAGCTTTCTTT. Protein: CSVGTGAGTGSSEAFF. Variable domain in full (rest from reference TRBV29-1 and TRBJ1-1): SAVISQKPSRDICQRGTSLTIQCQVDSQVTMMFWYRQQPGQSLTLIATANQGSEATYESGFVIDKFPISRPNLTFSTLTVSNMSPEDSSIYLCSVGTGAGTGSSEAFFGQGTRLTVV.